These 7 T cell receptor beta chains share one sample of origin, sequenced in a study of identical twins. TCRdb processed the 5' RACE reads anew with MiXCR; each CDR3 protein has one entry. Of roughly 1,500,000 distinct CDR3 sequences in the sample, more than 30% are singletons; the top ten hold over 0.25%. Sequences were obtained from cord blood. The receptors stem from a newborn girl in good health.

The chain carries TRBV12-3 or TRBV12-4 and TRBJ2-7; 9 bases map to TRBD2. V was pared by 6 bases and J by 1 base, with 7 bases of the junction left unmatched. The CDR3 covers 15 residues. CDR3 residues: CASRPSGGPSYEQYF. Written as DNA, the CDR3 is TGTGCCAGCAGACCGAGCGGGGGGCCTTCCTACGAGCAGTACTTC.

At least ten counts were recorded for this clonotype. V usage is TRBV28 and J usage is TRBJ2-6; D unresolved. Per germline, CDR1 MDHEN and CDR2 SYDVKM. V was shortened by 7 bases and J by 1 base, with 5 bases between the two germline ends. The CDR3 is 13 amino acids. DNA of the CDR3: TGTGCCAGCACCCCTTCTGGGGCCAACGTCCTGACTTTC. This gives the protein CASTPSGANVLTF.

On this clonotype itself: One base away lies a much larger clone, so this may be a sequencing read error. The chain recombines TRBV12-5 with TRBJ1-2; 7 nucleotides align to TRBD1. The germline CDR1 and CDR2 sequences are LGHNT and FRNRAP. Losses at the gene ends were 5 bases for V and 2 bases for J; bases not matched to a gene: 5. The CDR3 sequence is 14 residues long. In DNA form, the CDR3 reads TGTGCTAGTGGTCCGGGGACAGCCAACTATGGCTACACCTTC. It is translated as CASGPGTANYGYTF.

This chain links TRBV5-5 with TRBJ2-2, with 11 bases matching TRBD2. The V segment lost 1 base and the J segment 3 bases; nucleotides outside the gene matches: 8. The CDR3 has 18 residues. Per germline, CDR1 SGHKS and CDR2 YYEKEE (reference sequence). CDR3 sequence reads: CASSLTASGRHDTGELFF. Written as DNA, the CDR3 is TGTGCCAGCAGCTTGACGGCTAGCGGGAGGCACGACACCGGGGAGCTGTTTTTT.

Many counts were recorded for this clonotype. The chain employs TRBV7-2 and TRBJ1-2; D not resolved. V was trimmed by 5 bases and J by 1 base, leaving 8 bases between them. This CDR3 is built from 13 residues. Germline V CDR1 and CDR2: SGHTA, FQGNSA. The chain's CDR3 is CASSLAINYGYTF. CDR3 nucleotides: TGTGCCAGCAGCCTTGCTATTAACTATGGCTACACCTTC. The variable domain in full, with the rest retrieved from reference TRBV7-2 and TRBJ1-2, is GAGVSQSPSNKVTEKGKDVELRCDPISGHTALYWYRQSLGQGLEFLIYFQGNSAPDKSGLPSDRFSAERTGGSVSTLTIQRTQQEDSAVYLCASSLAINYGYTFGSGTRLTVV.

The chain links TRBV18 to TRBJ1-1, with D possibly TRBD1 on 6 matching bases. There are 12 residues in the CDR3. From germline, CDR1 is KGHSH and CDR2 LQKENI. Trimming took off 8 bases at V and 4 bases at J, with 11 bases between the two ends. CDR3: CASLKQGTEAFF. The CDR3 nucleotides are TGTGCCAGCCTTAAACAGGGCACTGAAGCTTTCTTT.

The chain carries TRBV4-2 and TRBJ2-3; D unresolved. CDR1 is LGHNA, CDR2 YNFKEQ, per germline. V lost 2 bases, J lost 2 bases, and 8 bases lay in between. This CDR3 is built from 14 residues. CDR3 amino acids: CASSQRRFTDTQYF. CDR3 bases: TGTGCCAGCAGCCAACGCCGGTTCACAGATACGCAGTATTTT.